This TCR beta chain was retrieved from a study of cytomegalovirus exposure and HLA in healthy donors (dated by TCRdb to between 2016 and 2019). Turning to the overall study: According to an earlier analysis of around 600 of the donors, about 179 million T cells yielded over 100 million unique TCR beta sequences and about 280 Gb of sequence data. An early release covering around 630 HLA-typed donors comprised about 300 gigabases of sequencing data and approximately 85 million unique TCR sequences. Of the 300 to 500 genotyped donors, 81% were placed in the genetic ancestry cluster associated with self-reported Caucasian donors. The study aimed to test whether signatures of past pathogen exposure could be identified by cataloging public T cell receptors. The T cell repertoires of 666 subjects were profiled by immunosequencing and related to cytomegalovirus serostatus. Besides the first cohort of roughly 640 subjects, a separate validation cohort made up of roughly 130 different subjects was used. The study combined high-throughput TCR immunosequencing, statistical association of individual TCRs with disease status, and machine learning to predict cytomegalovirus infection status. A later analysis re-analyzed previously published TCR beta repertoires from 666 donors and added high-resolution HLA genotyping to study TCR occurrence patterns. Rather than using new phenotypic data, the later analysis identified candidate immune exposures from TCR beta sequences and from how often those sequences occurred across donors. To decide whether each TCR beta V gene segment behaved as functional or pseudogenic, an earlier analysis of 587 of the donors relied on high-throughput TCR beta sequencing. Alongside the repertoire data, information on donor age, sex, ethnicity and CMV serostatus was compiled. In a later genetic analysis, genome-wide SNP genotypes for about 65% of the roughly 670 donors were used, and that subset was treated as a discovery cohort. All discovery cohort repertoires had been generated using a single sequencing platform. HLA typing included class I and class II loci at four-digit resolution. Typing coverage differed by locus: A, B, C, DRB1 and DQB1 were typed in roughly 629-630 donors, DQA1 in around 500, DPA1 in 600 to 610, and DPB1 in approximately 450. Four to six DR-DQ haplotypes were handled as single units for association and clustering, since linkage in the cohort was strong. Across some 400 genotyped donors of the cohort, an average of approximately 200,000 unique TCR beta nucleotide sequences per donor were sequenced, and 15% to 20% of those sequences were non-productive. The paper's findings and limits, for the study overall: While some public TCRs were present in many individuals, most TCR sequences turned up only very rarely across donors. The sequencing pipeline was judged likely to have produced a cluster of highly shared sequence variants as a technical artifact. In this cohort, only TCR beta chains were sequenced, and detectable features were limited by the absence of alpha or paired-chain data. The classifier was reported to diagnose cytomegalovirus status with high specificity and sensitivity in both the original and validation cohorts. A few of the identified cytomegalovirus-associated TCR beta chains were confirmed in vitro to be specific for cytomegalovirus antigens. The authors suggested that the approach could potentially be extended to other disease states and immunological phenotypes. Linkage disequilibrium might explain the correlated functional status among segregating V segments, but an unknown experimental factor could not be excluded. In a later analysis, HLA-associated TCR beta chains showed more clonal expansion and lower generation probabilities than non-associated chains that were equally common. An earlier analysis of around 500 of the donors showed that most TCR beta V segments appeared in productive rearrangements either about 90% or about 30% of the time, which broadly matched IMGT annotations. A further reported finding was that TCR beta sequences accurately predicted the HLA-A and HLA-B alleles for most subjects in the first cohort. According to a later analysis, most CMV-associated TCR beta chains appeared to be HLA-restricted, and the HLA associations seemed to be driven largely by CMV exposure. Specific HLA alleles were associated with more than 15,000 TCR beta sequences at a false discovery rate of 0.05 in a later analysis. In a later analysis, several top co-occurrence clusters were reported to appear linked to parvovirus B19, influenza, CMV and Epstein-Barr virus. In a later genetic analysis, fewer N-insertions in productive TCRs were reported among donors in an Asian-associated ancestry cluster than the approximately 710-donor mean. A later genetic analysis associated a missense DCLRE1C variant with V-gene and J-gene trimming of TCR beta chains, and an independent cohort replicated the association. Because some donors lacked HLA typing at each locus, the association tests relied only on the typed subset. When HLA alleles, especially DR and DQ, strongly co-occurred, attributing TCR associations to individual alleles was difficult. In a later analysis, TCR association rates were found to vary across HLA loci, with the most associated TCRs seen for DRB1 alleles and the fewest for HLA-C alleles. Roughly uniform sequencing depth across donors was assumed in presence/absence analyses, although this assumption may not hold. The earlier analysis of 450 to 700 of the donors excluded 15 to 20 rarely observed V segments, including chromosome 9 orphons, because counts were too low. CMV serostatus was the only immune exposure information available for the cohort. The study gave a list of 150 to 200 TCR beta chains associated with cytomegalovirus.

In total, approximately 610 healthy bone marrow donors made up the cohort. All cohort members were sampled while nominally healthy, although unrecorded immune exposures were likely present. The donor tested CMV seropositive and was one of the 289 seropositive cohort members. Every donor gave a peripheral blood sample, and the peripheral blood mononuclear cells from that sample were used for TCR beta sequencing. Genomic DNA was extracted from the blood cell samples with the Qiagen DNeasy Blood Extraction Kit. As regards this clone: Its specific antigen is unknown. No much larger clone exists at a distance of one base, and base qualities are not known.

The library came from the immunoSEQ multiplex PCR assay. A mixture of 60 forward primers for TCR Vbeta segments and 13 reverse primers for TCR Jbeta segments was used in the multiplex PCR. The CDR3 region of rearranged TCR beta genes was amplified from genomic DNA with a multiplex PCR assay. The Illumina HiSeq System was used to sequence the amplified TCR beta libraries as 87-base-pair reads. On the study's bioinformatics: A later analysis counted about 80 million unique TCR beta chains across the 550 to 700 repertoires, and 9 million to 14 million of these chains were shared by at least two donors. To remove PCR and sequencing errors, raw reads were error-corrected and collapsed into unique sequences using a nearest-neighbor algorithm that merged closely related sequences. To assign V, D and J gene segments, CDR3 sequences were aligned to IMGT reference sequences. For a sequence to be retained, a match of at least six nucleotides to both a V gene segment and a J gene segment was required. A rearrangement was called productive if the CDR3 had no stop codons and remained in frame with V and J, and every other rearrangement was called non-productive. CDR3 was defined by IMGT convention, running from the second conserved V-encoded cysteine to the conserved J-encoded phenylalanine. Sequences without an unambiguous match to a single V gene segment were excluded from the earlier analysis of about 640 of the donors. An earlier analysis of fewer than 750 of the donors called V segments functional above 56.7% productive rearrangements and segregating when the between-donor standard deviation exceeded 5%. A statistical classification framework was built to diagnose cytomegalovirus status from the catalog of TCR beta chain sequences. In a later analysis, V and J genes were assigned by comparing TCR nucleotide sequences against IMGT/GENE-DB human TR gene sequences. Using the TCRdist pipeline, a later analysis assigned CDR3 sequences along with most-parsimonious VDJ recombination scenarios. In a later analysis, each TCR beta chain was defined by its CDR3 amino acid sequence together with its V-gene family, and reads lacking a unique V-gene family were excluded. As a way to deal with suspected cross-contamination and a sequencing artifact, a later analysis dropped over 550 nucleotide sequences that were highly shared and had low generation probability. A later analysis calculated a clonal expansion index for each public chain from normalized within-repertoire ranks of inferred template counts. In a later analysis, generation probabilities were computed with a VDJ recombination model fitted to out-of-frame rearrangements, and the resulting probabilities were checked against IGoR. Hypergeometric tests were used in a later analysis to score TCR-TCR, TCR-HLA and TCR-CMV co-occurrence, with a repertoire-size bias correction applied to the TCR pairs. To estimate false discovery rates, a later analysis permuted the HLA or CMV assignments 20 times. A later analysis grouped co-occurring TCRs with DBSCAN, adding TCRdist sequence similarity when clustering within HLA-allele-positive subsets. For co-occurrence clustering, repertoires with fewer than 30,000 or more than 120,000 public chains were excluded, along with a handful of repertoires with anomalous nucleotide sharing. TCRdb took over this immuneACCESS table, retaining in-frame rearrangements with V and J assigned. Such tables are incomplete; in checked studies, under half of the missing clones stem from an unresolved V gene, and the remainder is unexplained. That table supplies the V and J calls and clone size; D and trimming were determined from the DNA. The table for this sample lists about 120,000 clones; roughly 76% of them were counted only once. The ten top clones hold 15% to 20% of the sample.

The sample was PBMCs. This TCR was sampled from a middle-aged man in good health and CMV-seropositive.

CDR3 region: CASSSSGSLYEQYF. The bases read TGTGCCAGCAGTTCTAGCGGGAGTCTCTACGAGCAGTACTTC. Recombination joined TRBV27 with TRBJ2-7, with 10 central nucleotides matching TRBD2. Taken from the germline V gene (reference sequence), the CDR1 and CDR2 loops are MNHEY and SMNVEV. From V the trimming removes 4 bases and from J it removes 3 bases, while the gene matches leave 3 bases of the junction unaccounted for. The CDR3 covers 14 residues, taking in both the cysteine and the phenylalanine. Only the CDR3 part of the read is kept: 42 bases, read in frame from the first base.